The 17 T cell receptor beta chains below were found in one sample sequenced in a study of radiation and T cells in renal cell carcinoma (dated by TCRdb to about 2020). The library was obtained by the immunoSEQ multiplex PCR assay. The table was pulled from immuneACCESS by TCRdb, which kept in-frame rearrangements only. Such tables lose some clones; where checked, under half of the loss comes from unresolved V genes, and the rest has no known cause. The sample table lists 150,000 or so clones, about 87% of them with a count of one. 4.1% of the sample goes to the ten largest clones. The time point label, read with the paper, signifies: baseline pretreatment blood. This specimen's treatment or condition label, interpreted: 15 Gy SBRT to primary tumor, nephrectomy 4 weeks later. The material sequenced was blood, taken from a patient whose treatment included radiotherapy and nephrectomy. The receptor source for this set is a woman aged 65 to 85 with renal cell carcinoma.

J is TRBJ2-7 and V is TRBV14, with TRBD2 identical over 13 bases. This CDR3 has 16 amino acids. Germline trimming cut 5 bases from V and 3 bases from J; bases unmatched to any gene: 7. The V gene's germline CDR1 is SGHDN and CDR2 FVKESK. CDR3 residues: CASSARLAGGGYEQYF. The CDR3 DNA reads as TGTGCCAGCAGCGCCAGACTAGCGGGGGGCGGCTACGAGCAGTACTTC.

The chain carries TRBV14 and TRBJ2-7; D might be TRBD1 (6 bases). The ends were cut back, 5 bases at V and 2 bases at J, with 19 bases in the middle. Germline values: CDR1 SGHDN, CDR2 FVKESK. The CDR3 has 16 residues. The CDR3 sequence is CASSAWTAAKAYEQYF. As DNA, the CDR3 is TGTGCCAGCAGCGCCTGGACAGCCGCGAAAGCCTACGAGCAGTACTTC.

This chain connects TRBV29-1 to TRBJ1-1; D not certain. V lost 2 bases and J lost 1, with 14 bases in between. Germline CDR1 and CDR2: SQVTM and ANQGSEA. There are 15 residues in the CDR3. The CDR3 DNA follows: TGCAGCGTTGAATTGACCGACTCACGGAACACTGAAGCTTTCTTT. It yields the protein CSVELTDSRNTEAFF.

J is TRBJ2-5 and V is TRBV11-2; unclear D gene. V was clipped by 0 bases and J by 7 bases, with 12 bases between them. The CDR3 has 14 residues. In germline, CDR1 is SGHAT, CDR2 FQNNGV. CDR3 sequence reads: CASSLEMLVGTQYF. CDR3 nucleotide sequence: TGTGCCAGCAGCTTAGAGATGCTAGTCGGGACCCAGTACTTC.

V usage is TRBV27 and J usage is TRBJ2-3, with D unclear. The CDR3 consists of 15 residues. V lost 6 bases and J lost 8, with 21 bases in between. In germline, CDR1 is MNHEY, CDR2 SMNVEV (reference sequence). The CDR3 nucleotides read TGTGCCAGCAGCGGCACGGTGGCGAGCCTGGGTACGCAGTATTTT. It translates to CASSGTVASLGTQYF.

This clone was seen only a few times. J is TRBJ1-1 and V is TRBV27, with D uncertain. V was cut by 2 bases and J by 1 base, with 17 bases left in between. Germline CDR1 and CDR2: MNHEY and SMNVEV (reference sequence). The CDR3 sequence is 17 residues long. As DNA, the CDR3 is TGTGCCAGCAGTTTACGGGCGCTAAGGGCCGGGAACACTGAAGCTTTCTTT. Its translation is CASSLRALRAGNTEAFF.

This chain uses TRBV5-1 with TRBJ2-7, with 8 positions matching TRBD2. CDR1 is SGHRS and CDR2 is YFSETQ in the germline V gene. The CDR3 runs 14 residues. The trim removed 3 bases at V and 7 bases at J, leaving 9 bases unmatched. The CDR3: CASSSGLDPKEQYF. CDR3 DNA: TGCGCCAGCAGCTCGGGACTAGACCCTAAGGAGCAGTACTTC.

CDR3 residues: CASSKTGDTEAFF. CDR3 DNA: TGTGCCAGCAGCAAAACAGGGGACACTGAAGCTTTCTTT. The rearrangement joins TRBV7-2 to TRBJ1-1, with 7 bases fitting TRBD1. The germline V gene has CDR1 SGHTA and CDR2 FQGNSA. This CDR3 region has 13 residues. V trimming: 5 bases; J trimming: 3 bases; junction bases outside the gene matches: 3.

The chain employs TRBV19 and TRBJ1-1; D perhaps matches TRBD1 (5 bases). CDR1 and CDR2 (germline): LNHDA, SQIVND (reference sequence). Trimming cost V 5 bases and J 7 bases, with 20 bases left between them. The CDR3 is 15 residues long. CDR3 sequence (DNA): TGTGCCAGTAGTCTAGCAGGGTCGGGGATTAGTGAAGCTTTCTTT. Translated: CASSLAGSGISEAFF.

This chain connects TRBV27 to TRBJ1-3, with D possibly TRBD1 on 6 matching bases. Germline V gene lookup returns CDR1 MNHEY and CDR2 SMNVEV (reference sequence). This CDR3 region has 15 residues. Trimming stripped 3 bases from V and 0 bases from J, with 9 bases between. The CDR3 is CASSLGTNSGNTIYF. CDR3 DNA: TGTGCCAGCAGTTTGGGGACAAACTCTGGAAACACCATATATTTT.

The J gene is TRBJ1-4, the V gene TRBV30; D ambiguous. CDR1 GTSNPN and CDR2 SVGIG come from the germline V gene (reference sequence). V lost 3 bases and J 4 bases, leaving 12 bases between the germline ends. There are 14 residues in the CDR3. CDR3 DNA: TGTGCCTGGAGCGGAGGGATATTTAATGAAAAACTGTTTTTT. It translates to CAWSGGIFNEKLFF. Full variable domain (missing parts from reference TRBV30 and TRBJ1-4): SQTIHQWPATLVQPVGSPLSLECTVEGTSNPNLYWYRQAAGRGLQLLFYSVGIGQISSEVPQNLSASRPQDRQFILSSKKLLLSDSGFYLCAWSGGIFNEKLFFGSGTQLSVL.

The gene calls are TRBV30 and TRBJ2-7; 9 nucleotides agree with TRBD1. Germline V CDR1 and CDR2: GTSNPN, SVGIG (reference sequence). The CDR3 covers 14 residues. The V segment lost 5 bases and the J segment 4 bases; nucleotides outside the gene matches: 9. DNA of the CDR3: TGTGCCTGGGAGAAAGGGACAGGGTCATACGAGCAGTACTTC. Its protein product is CAWEKGTGSYEQYF.

As DNA, the CDR3 is TGTGCCAGCAGCACACTAGGAACCACTGAAGCTTTCTTT. Protein: CASSTLGTTEAFF. This chain joins TRBV6-1 and TRBJ1-1; no clear D gene. V gave up 6 bases and J gave up 4 bases, with 12 bases separating them. Germline CDR1 is MNHNS and CDR2 is SASEGT. The CDR3 runs 13 residues.

The chain carries TRBV11-3 and TRBJ1-1, with D unresolved. Germline lookup yields CDR1 SGHNT and CDR2 YENEEA. This CDR3 region has 14 residues. Trimming removed 2 bases from V and 1 base from J, with 8 bases in between. In DNA form, the CDR3 reads TGTGCCAGCAGCTTAAGAGGTGAGAACACTGAAGCTTTCTTT. Translated: CASSLRGENTEAFF. The variable domain in full, with the rest retrieved from reference TRBV11-3 and TRBJ1-1, is EAGVVQSPRYKIIEKKQPVAFWCNPISGHNTLYWYLQNLGQGPELLIRYENEEAVDDSQLPKDRFSAERLKGVDSTLKIQPAELGDSAVYLCASSLRGENTEAFFGQGTRLTVV.

The chain carries TRBV5-1 and TRBJ1-1, with D possibly being TRBD1 (6 bases). With 4 bases removed from V and 5 bases from J, the gap between germline ends came to 12 bases. This CDR3 has 13 residues. Per germline, CDR1 SGHRS and CDR2 YFSETQ. CDR3 nucleotide sequence: TGCGCCAGCAGCATCGGGACACAAACTGAAGCTTTCTTT. Translation gives CASSIGTQTEAFF.

The gene calls are TRBV19 and TRBJ2-3; a weak D match, TRBD2 (7 bases). Per the germline V gene, CDR1 is LNHDA and CDR2 is SQIVND (reference sequence). The CDR3 contains 17 residues. Trimming stripped 6 bases from V and 1 base from J, with 20 bases between. The CDR3 protein is CASSPAGHGIRTDTQYF. The CDR3 region has the DNA TGTGCCAGTAGCCCAGCGGGACATGGGATTCGCACAGATACGCAGTATTTT.

The chain carries TRBV7-2 and TRBJ1-2; 7 nucleotides match TRBD1. Looked up from germline, CDR1 is SGHTA and CDR2 is FQGNSA. The CDR3 is 14 amino acids. Germline trimming cut 3 bases from V and 4 bases from J; bases unmatched to any gene: 5. In DNA, the CDR3 is TGTGCCAGCAGCTTTAACAGGGGCCCCTATGGCTACACCTTC. This encodes CASSFNRGPYGYTF.